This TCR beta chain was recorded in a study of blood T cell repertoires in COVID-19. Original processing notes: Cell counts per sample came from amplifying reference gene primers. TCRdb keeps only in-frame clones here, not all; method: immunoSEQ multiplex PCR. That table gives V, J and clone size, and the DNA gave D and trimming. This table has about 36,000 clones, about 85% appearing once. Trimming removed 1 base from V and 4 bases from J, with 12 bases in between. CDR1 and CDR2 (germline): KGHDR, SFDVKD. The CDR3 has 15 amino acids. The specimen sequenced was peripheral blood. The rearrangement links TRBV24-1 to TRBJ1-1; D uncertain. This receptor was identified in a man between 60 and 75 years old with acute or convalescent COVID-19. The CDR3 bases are TGTGCCACCAGTGATTTAGTCGCAGGTGTCACTGAAGCTTTCTTT. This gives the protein CATSDLVAGVTEAFF.